The 3 T cell receptor beta chains reported below all come from one sample, sequenced in a study of CD8 T cells in Susac syndrome. Random hexamers were used to reverse transcribe an amount of roughly 0.45 to 1 ug RNA. TCRdb reanalysed the immunoSEQ multiplex PCR reads using MiXCR and keeps one entry per CDR3 protein. In the table there are 300,000 or so distinct CDR3 sequences, around 90% of which are singletons. Specimen: CD4+ T cells from PBMCs. The receptor source for this set is a human donor with multiple sclerosis.

The chain couples TRBV6-6 to TRBJ2-3; TRBD2 agrees at 9 bases. V lost 6 bases, J lost 5 bases, and 6 bases stayed unmatched. CDR1 MNHNY and CDR2 SVGAGI come from the germline V gene (reference sequence). The CDR3 totals 14 residues. The CDR3 loop is CASSRAGGVDTQYF. CDR3 nucleotides: TGTGCCAGCAGCCGAGCGGGGGGTGTAGATACGCAGTATTTT.

The V and J genes are TRBV6-2 or TRBV6-3 and TRBJ2-1, with D uncertain. With 6 bases removed from V and 4 bases from J, the gap between germline ends came to 19 bases. The germline V gene has CDR1 MNHEY and CDR2 SVGEGT. The CDR3 is made up of 16 amino acids. The CDR3, as DNA: TGTGCCAGCAGCCGACTCCCTATGGGCGGATACAATGAGCAGTTCTTC. It encodes CASSRLPMGGYNEQFF.

The CDR3 spells CSAKGRRYTF. The CDR3 region has the DNA TGCAGTGCTAAGGGACGGCGCTACACCTTC. The chain joins TRBV20-1 to TRBJ1-2; tentatively, D is TRBD1 (5 bases). CDR3 size: 10 residues. The germline CDR1 and CDR2 sequences are DFQATT and SNEGSKA (reference sequence). Trimming left V 4 bases short and J 9 bases short, with 9 bases between.